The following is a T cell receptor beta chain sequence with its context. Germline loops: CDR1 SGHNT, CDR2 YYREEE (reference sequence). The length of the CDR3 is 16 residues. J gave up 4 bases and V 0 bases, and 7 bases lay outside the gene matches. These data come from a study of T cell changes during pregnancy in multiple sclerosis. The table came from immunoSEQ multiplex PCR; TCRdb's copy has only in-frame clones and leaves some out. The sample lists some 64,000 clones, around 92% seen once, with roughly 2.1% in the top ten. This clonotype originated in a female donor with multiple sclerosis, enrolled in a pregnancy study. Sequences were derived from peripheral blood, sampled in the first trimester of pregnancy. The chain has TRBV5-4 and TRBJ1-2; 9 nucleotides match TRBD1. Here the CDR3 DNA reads TGTGCCAGCAGCTTGGCCCCGGACAGGGGATCCTATGGCTACACCTTC. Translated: CASSLAPDRGSYGYTF.